This T cell receptor beta chain was captured by sequencing in a study of regulatory T cells in long-lasting Graves disease. This CDR3 comprises 16 residues. J gave up 10 bases and V 0 bases, and 8 bases lay outside the gene matches. Germline V gives CDR1 LNHDA, CDR2 SQIVND (reference sequence). As for time point: newly diagnosed GD, antithyroid drugs for less than 3 months. PBMC-derived RNA was used for the TCR library. One endocrinology department in Xi'an, China, was where patients came from. Through Arm-PCR of CDR3 regions and iRepertoire HTBI primers, TCR beta libraries were built. Each CDR3 protein is one row after TCRdb ran MiXCR on the multiplex PCR reads. The sample yields some 250,000 distinct CDR3 sequences, around 18% seen once.

The sequence was collected from a female donor with Graves disease. The rearrangement uses TRBV19 and TRBJ2-1; 11 bases fit TRBD2. The sequenced sample was peripheral blood mononuclear cells (PBMCs), obtained at new diagnosis, from a patient treated with antithyroid drugs. The CDR3 DNA reads as TGTGCCAGTAGTATAGATAGCGGGAGGGTTAAATGGGAGCAGTTCTTC. It specifies CASSIDSGRVKWEQFF.